This T cell receptor (beta chain) was retrieved from a study of blood T cell repertoires in COVID-19. Study information: Spain, Italy and the United States supplied samples that represented acute and convalescent COVID-19. The cDNA or gDNA used as material had been derived from T cells, B-cell-depleted T cells, or PBMCs.

Methods used by the authors: Using reference gene primer amplification, nucleated cell counts were estimated. TCRdb keeps only in-frame clones here, not all; method: immunoSEQ multiplex PCR. V and J calls and clone size are those listed in that table; D and trimming were worked out from the DNA. The sample consists of approximately 390,000 clones, roughly 87% of them appearing once. The length of the CDR3 is 15 residues. CDR1 is KGHDR, CDR2 SFDVKD, per germline. V shed 6 bases and J shed 2 bases, with 13 bases lying between them. All enrollees were roughly 18 to 95 years old and from under 25 US areas.

The receptor was isolated from a woman in her 40s with acute COVID-19. The genes are TRBV24-1 and TRBJ1-5; D perhaps matches TRBD1 (5 bases). Sample: PBMCs or T cells enriched from blood (not recorded which). Here the CDR3 DNA reads TGTGCCACCAGTAGTGGGGCTCTTGGCAATCAGCCCCAGCATTTT. It codes for CATSSGALGNQPQHF.